The next 3 T cell receptor beta chains were all read from a single sample in a study of T cells in women clearing cervical HPV infection. Sequencing was performed with immunoSEQ multiplex PCR; in TCRdb, only in-frame clones are kept and a portion is missing. The table for this sample gives more than 30,000 clones. Sequenced: blood buffy coat. These receptors all come from a woman between 18 and 75 years old with a cervical HPV16 infection that either progressed to CIN3+ or cleared (not recorded which).

Partial CDR3 DNA: TGTGCCAGTAGAACCAGCACAGGGGGCGGTTACAATGAG. This translates into CASRTSTGGGYNE. The full CDR3 protein reads CASRTSTGGGYNEQFF. The gene calls are TRBV19 and TRBJ2-1, with 9 nucleotides matching TRBD1. The CDR3 end is not reached by the read, which stops 3 residues before it; the germline J gene fills it in. The CDR3 is 16 amino acids. V lost 6 bases, J lost 4 bases, and 10 bases stayed unmatched. Germline V gene lookup returns CDR1 LNHDA and CDR2 SQIVND (reference sequence). The variable domain in full, with the rest retrieved from reference TRBV19 and TRBJ2-1, is DGGITQSPKYLFRKEGQNVTLSCEQNLNHDAMYWYRQDPGQGLRLIYYSQIVNDFQKGDIAEGYSVSREKKESFPLTVTSAQKNPTAFYLCASRTSTGGGYNEQFFGPGTRLTVL.

In regard to this clone: The CDR3 end lies 3 residues beyond the end of the read and is filled in from the germline J gene. This chain connects TRBV4-2 to TRBJ1-6; a possible D gene is TRBD1 (6 bases). V lost 0 bases and J lost 0, with 15 bases in between. The V gene's germline CDR1 is LGHNA and CDR2 YNFKEQ. The CDR3 loop spans 19 amino acids. CDR3 residues: CASSQELGTSSSYNSPLHF. CDR3 bases read: TGTGCCAGCAGCCAAGAGTTAGGGACATCGAGCTCCTATAATTCACCC.

As regards this clone: The read comes to an end 3 residues before the CDR3 does, leaving the germline J gene to fill in the end. V gene TRBV19 combines with J gene TRBJ1-2; 11 nucleotides align to TRBD1. From germline, CDR1 is LNHDA and CDR2 SQIVND (reference sequence). The CDR3 consists of 15 residues. The DNA read from the CDR3 is TGTGCCAGTAGTCCCCTGGACAGGGGGCTCTACGAC. Its protein product is CASSPLDRGLYD. The whole CDR3 protein is CASSPLDRGLYDYTF.